The 12 T cell receptor beta chains below come from one sample, sequenced in a study of T cell repertoires in cytomegalovirus infection. TCRdb reprocessed the reads via MiXCR and lists one record per CDR3 protein. The repertoire consists of 640,000 or so distinct CDR3 sequences, with around 30% occurring once and the leading ten covering about 18%. Their cognate antigens are unknown. Sequenced material: cultured PBMCs, taken from culture after CMV antigen stimulation. The origin of the receptors is a human donor in good health (CMV status not recorded). Some clones in this sample may be carry-over from other donors' samples.

V usage is TRBV5-6 and J usage is TRBJ2-7, with TRBD2 matching over 8 bases. The CDR3 spans 14 residues. Per germline, CDR1 SGHDT and CDR2 YYEEEE. V trimming: 2 bases; J trimming: 2 bases; junction bases outside the gene matches: 3. This CDR3 reads CASSFSGKTYEQYF. CDR3 coding DNA: TGTGCCAGCAGCTTTAGCGGGAAAACCTACGAGCAGTACTTC.

The table lists this clonotype with a count of one. J is TRBJ2-3 and V is TRBV6-5, with a tentative D call TRBD2 (5 bases). V was clipped by 7 bases and J by 3 bases, with 20 bases between them. Looked up from germline, CDR1 is MNHEY and CDR2 is SVGAGI. This CDR3 has 16 amino acids. For the CDR3, the DNA is TGTGCCAGCACCCCCCGGGGATTTGGCGGGACAGATACGCAGTATTTT. Translation gives CASTPRGFGGTDTQYF.

The gene calls are TRBV4-1 and TRBJ2-4; D is possibly TRBD1 (6 bases). V lost 1 base to trimming and J lost 7 bases, with 11 bases between them. The CDR3 sequence is 14 residues long. The V gene's germline CDR1 is MGHRA and CDR2 YSYEKL. The CDR3 DNA is TGCGCCAGCAGCCAAGTCAGGACAGACAACATTCAGTACTTC. This encodes CASSQVRTDNIQYF.

This clonotype was counted a few times. The chain employs TRBV7-9 and TRBJ2-5, with 9 bases aligning to TRBD2. Germline trimming cut 4 bases from V and 3 bases from J; bases unmatched to any gene: 3. This CDR3 spans 14 amino acids. Germline loops: CDR1 SEHNR, CDR2 FQNEAQ (reference sequence). The CDR3 is CASSYLAGEETQYF. CDR3 DNA sequence: TGTGCCAGCAGCTATTTAGCGGGGGAAGAGACCCAGTACTTC.

There are many counts of this clonotype. V usage is TRBV7-8 and J usage is TRBJ2-7, with a weak D call TRBD1 (6 bases). With 0 bases removed from V and 6 bases from J, the gap between germline ends came to 18 bases. The CDR3 length is 16 residues. The germline gives CDR1 SGHVS, CDR2 FQNEAQ. The CDR3 reads CASSLALAGVNVEQYF. CDR3 bases: TGTGCCAGCAGCTTAGCCCTGGCAGGGGTGAATGTCGAGCAGTACTTC.

This sequence joins TRBV27 and TRBJ2-7; D gene ambiguous. The V end was cut by 0 bases, the J end by 5 bases, with 11 bases between. Germline loops: CDR1 MNHEY, CDR2 SMNVEV (reference sequence). This CDR3 contains 14 residues. The DNA of the CDR3 is TGTGCCAGCAGTTTATCGCCGGGTTTCCACGAGCAGTACTTC. This encodes CASSLSPGFHEQYF.

This clonotype has just a few counts. CDR3 protein: CASSRQGVPNEQFF. In DNA form, the CDR3 reads TGTGCCAGCAGTCGGCAGGGGGTCCCTAATGAGCAGTTCTTC. This chain connects TRBV6-2 or TRBV6-3 to TRBJ2-1, with 7 nucleotides matching TRBD1. The CDR3 totals 14 residues. CDR1 is MNHEY, CDR2 SVGEGT, per germline. The ends lost 5 bases at V and 7 bases at J; junction bases unmatched: 8.

In this sample, this clonotype turned up once. This chain joins TRBV20-1 and TRBJ1-4; TRBD1 aligns across 9 bases. Trimming cost V 6 bases and J 8 bases; bases outside gene matches: 10. CDR1 and CDR2 from the germline V gene are DFQATT and SNEGSKA (reference sequence). This CDR3 spans 14 amino acids. In DNA form, the CDR3 reads TGCAGTGCGCGCGACAGGGGGAAAGACGAAAAACTGTTTTTT. Translating gives CSARDRGKDEKLFF.

The chain links TRBV19 to TRBJ2-1; perhaps TRBD2 as D (5 bases). The CDR3 is 15 residues long. Germline CDR1 is LNHDA and CDR2 is SQIVND (reference sequence). V was clipped by 6 bases and J by 7 bases, with 19 bases between them. The CDR3 nucleotides are TGTGCCAGTAGGAGGAGGACTGGACCGGGGAATGAGCAGTTCTTC. Amino acid sequence: CASRRRTGPGNEQFF.

This clonotype has just a few counts. This rearrangement joins TRBV6-2 or TRBV6-3 to TRBJ2-3; tentative D call: TRBD2 (5 bases). The CDR3 consists of 15 residues. The V gene lost 2 bases and the J gene lost 5 bases, with 14 bases spanning the gap. Germline V gene lookup returns CDR1 MNHEY and CDR2 SVGEGT. In DNA, the CDR3 is TGTGCCAGCAGTTACATAAAGCCTGGAGGAGATACGCAGTATTTT. Translated: CASSYIKPGGDTQYF.

The chain links TRBV18 to TRBJ2-7, with a weak D call TRBD1 (6 bases). The CDR3 is 15 residues long. Trimming left V 1 base short and J 2 bases short, with 12 bases between. In germline, CDR1 is KGHSH, CDR2 LQKENI. The CDR3 loop reads CASSPRDNAPYEQYF. For the CDR3, the DNA is TGTGCCAGCTCACCACGGGACAATGCGCCCTACGAGCAGTACTTC.

This clonotype was recorded at least ten times. The V call is TRBV7-8, the J call TRBJ1-1, with a weak D call TRBD1 (6 bases). V lost 7 bases, J lost 3 bases, and 15 bases lay in between. This CDR3 has 14 amino acids. Germline V gene data show CDR1 as SGHVS and CDR2 as FQNEAQ. The CDR3: CASTQGSPDTEAFF. The DNA for the CDR3 is TGTGCCAGCACACAGGGAAGTCCAGACACTGAAGCTTTCTTT.